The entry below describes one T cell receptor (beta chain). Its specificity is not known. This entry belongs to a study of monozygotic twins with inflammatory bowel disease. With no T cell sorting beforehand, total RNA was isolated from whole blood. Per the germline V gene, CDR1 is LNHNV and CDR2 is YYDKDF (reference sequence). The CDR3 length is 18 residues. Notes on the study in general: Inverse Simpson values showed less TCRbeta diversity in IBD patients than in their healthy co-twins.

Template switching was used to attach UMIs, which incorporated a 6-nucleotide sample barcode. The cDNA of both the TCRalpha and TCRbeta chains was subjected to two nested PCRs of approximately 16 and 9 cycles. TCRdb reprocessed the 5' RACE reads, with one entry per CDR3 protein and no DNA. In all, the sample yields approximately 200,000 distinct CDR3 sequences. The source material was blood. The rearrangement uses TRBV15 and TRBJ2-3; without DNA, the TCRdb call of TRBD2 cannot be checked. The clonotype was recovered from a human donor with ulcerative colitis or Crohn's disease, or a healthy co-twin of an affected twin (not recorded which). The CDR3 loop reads CATSKNPGLVMSTDTQYF.